The clone carrying this T cell receptor beta chain was counted a few times. No antigen is known for it. Documented time point: newly diagnosed GD, antithyroid drugs for less than 3 months. With RNA extracted from PBMCs as input, the TCR library was made. The CDR3 extends over 15 amino acids. V gave up 2 bases and J gave up 0 bases; unmatched junction bases: 5. Germline V gives CDR1 GTSNPN, CDR2 SVGIG (reference sequence). The TCR beta library used iRepertoire HTBI primers with Arm-PCR amplification of CDR3. TCRdb independently ran MiXCR on the multiplex PCR reads; one entry per CDR3 protein. This sample yields hundreds of thousands of distinct CDR3 sequences, of which under 20% are seen a single time; around 18% belongs to the top ten. This sample is drawn from a study of regulatory T cells in long-lasting Graves disease. Study-wide background: Newly diagnosed Graves' patients had taken antithyroid drugs under 3 months. General study findings and limits: Only a small sample size was used, which may have cut accuracy. Lower TCR diversity was seen in persistent Graves' patients than in newly diagnosed ones.

The same sample was also used in a study of T cells in Graves' hyperthyroidism and ophthalmopathy. Per that study: Within blood appeared most thyroid clonotypes that had expanded above 0.001.

Sequences were derived from peripheral blood mononuclear cells (PBMCs), sampled at new diagnosis, from a patient treated with antithyroid drugs. The TCR originated in a woman under 40 with Graves disease. The chain uses TRBV30 and TRBJ2-3; 7 bases align to TRBD2. This CDR3 reads CAWSFRGRSTDTQYF. The CDR3 coding sequence is TGTGCCTGGAGTTTTCGCGGGAGAAGCACAGATACGCAGTATTTT.